Sequencing of this T cell receptor (beta chain) was carried out in a study of T cell responses to AZD1222 COVID-19 vaccine. Study-level information: It was second doses at about 4 or about 12 weeks that were pooled.

This clone has just one count. Its antigen is unidentified. The CDR3 loop spans 16 amino acids. V gave up 0 bases and J gave up 5 bases; unmatched junction bases: 6. Germline lookup yields CDR1 MNHNS and CDR2 SASEGT. Study results and limitations: The peak T cell response came first, and repertoires were sampled only after it. Rises in breadth and depth of Spike-specific TCRs came after two AZD1222 doses. White British donors predominated, females outnumbered males, and clonal diversity was possibly underestimated.

Produced via immunoSEQ multiplex PCR; TCRdb's table is partial and in-frame only. The top ten clones hold approximately 2.8% of a sample with approximately 74,000 clones, roughly 85% of them seen once. The chain is built from TRBV6-1 and TRBJ1-2; 10 nucleotides align to TRBD1. The starting material was peripheral blood, obtained on day 0 of AZD1222 vaccination. This clonotype was obtained from an adult in good health. This chain's CDR3 is CASSEALGQGGYGYTF. The CDR3, as DNA: TGTGCCAGCAGTGAAGCGCTAGGACAGGGGGGATATGGCTACACCTTC.